A selection of T cell receptor beta chains follows, all from one sample in a study of T cells in Graves' hyperthyroidism and ophthalmopathy. One entry per CDR3 protein, called by TCRdb with MiXCR from the multiplex PCR reads. The table shows 250,000 to 300,000 distinct CDR3 sequences, with roughly 19% occurring only once. The source material was blood. These receptors all stem from a man in his fifties or sixties with Graves' ophthalmopathy. Both conserved end residues are part of each CDR3. Fields, in order: clone size, J gene, V gene, D gene, CDR3 DNA, CDR3 protein. The D gene is left open where the match is weak. Expanded clones get a size class; other rows say once, few or many, or leave the size out.

clone size: few; J gene: TRBJ2-1; V gene: TRBV4-1; D gene: -; CDR3 DNA: TGCGCCAGCAGCCTACTAGTTAACCCCACCGGTGAGCAGTTCTTC; CDR3 protein: CASSLLVNPTGEQFF
clone size: few; J gene: TRBJ1-6; V gene: TRBV5-1; D gene: -; CDR3 DNA: TGCGCCAGCAGCTTGAGTCCCATCTCACCCCTCCACTTT; CDR3 protein: CASSLSPISPLHF
clone size: few; J gene: TRBJ2-3; V gene: TRBV12-3/TRBV12-4; D gene: -; CDR3 DNA: TGTGCCAGCAGTTTAGCGCGGGCTAGCACAGATACGCAGTATTTT; CDR3 protein: CASSLARASTDTQYF
clone size: -; J gene: TRBJ2-5; V gene: TRBV18; D gene: TRBD2; CDR3 DNA: TGTGCCAGCTCATCGGCGGGAGGGCCAGAGACCCAGTACTTC; CDR3 protein: CASSSAGGPETQYF
clone size: once; J gene: TRBJ1-1; V gene: TRBV28; D gene: -; CDR3 DNA: TGTGCCAGCAGTCTTTTAGGCGGGAACACTGAAGCTTTCTTT; CDR3 protein: CASSLLGGNTEAFF
clone size: -; J gene: TRBJ2-1; V gene: TRBV5-6; D gene: TRBD2; CDR3 DNA: TGTGCCAGCAGCTTAGGACTAGCGAATAACAATGAGCAGTTCTTC; CDR3 protein: CASSLGLANNNEQFF
clone size: -; J gene: TRBJ2-5; V gene: TRBV5-4; D gene: -; CDR3 DNA: TGTGCCAGCAGCTTGTCGTTCCTGGGGACGTCCGAAGAGACCCAGTACTTC; CDR3 protein: CASSLSFLGTSEETQYF
clone size: few; J gene: TRBJ2-1; V gene: TRBV6-1; D gene: TRBD2; CDR3 DNA: TGTGCCAGCAGGCCGGGACTAGCGGGGGGATACAATGAGCAGTTCTTC; CDR3 protein: CASRPGLAGGYNEQFF
clone size: -; J gene: TRBJ1-6; V gene: TRBV27; D gene: TRBD1; CDR3 DNA: TGTGCCAGCAGTCCACACCCGGGACAGGGATCTAATTCACCCCTCCACTTT; CDR3 protein: CASSPHPGQGSNSPLHF
clone size: few; J gene: TRBJ1-1; V gene: TRBV27; D gene: -; CDR3 DNA: TGTGCCAGCAGTTCCCCCGGCCTCATGGCTTTCTTT; CDR3 protein: CASSSPGLMAFF